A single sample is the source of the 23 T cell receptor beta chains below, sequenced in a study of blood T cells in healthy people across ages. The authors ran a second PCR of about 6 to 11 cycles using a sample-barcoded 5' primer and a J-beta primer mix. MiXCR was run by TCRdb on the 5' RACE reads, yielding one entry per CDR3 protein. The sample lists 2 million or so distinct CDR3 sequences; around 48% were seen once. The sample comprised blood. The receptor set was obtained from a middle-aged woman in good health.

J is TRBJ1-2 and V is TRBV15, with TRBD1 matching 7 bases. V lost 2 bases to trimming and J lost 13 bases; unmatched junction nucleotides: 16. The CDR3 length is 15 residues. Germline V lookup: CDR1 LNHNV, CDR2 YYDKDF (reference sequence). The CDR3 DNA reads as TGTGCCACCAGCAGACCCGGCGGACAGGCGATTTCGCTCACCTTC. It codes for CATSRPGGQAISLTF.

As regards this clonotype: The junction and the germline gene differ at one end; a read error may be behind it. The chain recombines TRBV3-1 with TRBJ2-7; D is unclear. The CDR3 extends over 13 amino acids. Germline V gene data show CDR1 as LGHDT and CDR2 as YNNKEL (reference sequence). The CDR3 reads CAGSHLFTYEQYF. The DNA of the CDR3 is TGTGCCGGCAGCCACCTCTTTACCTACGAGCAGTACTTC.

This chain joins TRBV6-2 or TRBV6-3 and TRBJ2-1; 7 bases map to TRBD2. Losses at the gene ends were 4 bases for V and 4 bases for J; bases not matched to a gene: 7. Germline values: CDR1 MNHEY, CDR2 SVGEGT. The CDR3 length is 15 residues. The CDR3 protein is CASSLQRGSYNEQFF. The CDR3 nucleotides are TGTGCCAGCAGTTTACAGCGGGGTTCGTACAATGAGCAGTTCTTC.

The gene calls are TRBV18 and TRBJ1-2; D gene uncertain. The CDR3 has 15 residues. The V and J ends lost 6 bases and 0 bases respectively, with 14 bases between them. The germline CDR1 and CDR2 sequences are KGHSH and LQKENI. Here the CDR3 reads CASSHLDGTNYGYTF. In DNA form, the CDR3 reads TGTGCCAGCTCCCACCTAGACGGTACTAACTATGGCTACACCTTC.

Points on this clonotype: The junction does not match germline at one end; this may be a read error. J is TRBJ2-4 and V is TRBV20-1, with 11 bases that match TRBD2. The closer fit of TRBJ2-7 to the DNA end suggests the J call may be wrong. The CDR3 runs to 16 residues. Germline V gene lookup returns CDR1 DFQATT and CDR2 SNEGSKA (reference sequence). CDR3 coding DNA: TGCAGTGTTAGAGACTGGGTAGCGGGGGGGCTCTACGAGCAGTACTTC. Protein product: CSVRDWVAGGLYEQYF.

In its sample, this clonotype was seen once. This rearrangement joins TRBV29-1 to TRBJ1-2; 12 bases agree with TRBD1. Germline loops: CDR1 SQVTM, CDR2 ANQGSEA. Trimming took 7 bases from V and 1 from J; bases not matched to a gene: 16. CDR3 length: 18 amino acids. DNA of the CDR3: TGCAGCGCGATTCAGGGAATGGGACAGGGGGCCTTTAACTATGGCTACACCTTC. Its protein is CSAIQGMGQGAFNYGYTF. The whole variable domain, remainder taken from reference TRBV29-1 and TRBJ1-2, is SAVISQKPSRDICQRGTSLTIQCQVDSQVTMMFWYRQQPGQSLTLIATANQGSEATYESGFVIDKFPISRPNLTFSTLTVSNMSPEDSSIYLCSAIQGMGQGAFNYGYTFGSGTRLTVV.

CDR3 region: CASSGGSSPETQYF. The CDR3 DNA reads TGTGCCAGCAGTGGAGGCAGTTCCCCCGAGACCCAGTACTTC. The chain recombines TRBV2 with TRBJ2-5; no clear D gene. V gave up 4 bases and J gave up 5 bases, with 14 bases separating them. Germline lookup yields CDR1 SNHLY and CDR2 FYNNEI. The CDR3 extends over 14 amino acids.

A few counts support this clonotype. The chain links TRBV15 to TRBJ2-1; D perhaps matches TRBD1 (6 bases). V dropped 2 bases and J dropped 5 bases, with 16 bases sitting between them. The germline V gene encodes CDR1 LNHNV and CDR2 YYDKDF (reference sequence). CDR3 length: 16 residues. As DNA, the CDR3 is TGTGCCACCAGCAGAAGCCCTCAGGGGCGGGACAATGAGCAGTTCTTC. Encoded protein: CATSRSPQGRDNEQFF.

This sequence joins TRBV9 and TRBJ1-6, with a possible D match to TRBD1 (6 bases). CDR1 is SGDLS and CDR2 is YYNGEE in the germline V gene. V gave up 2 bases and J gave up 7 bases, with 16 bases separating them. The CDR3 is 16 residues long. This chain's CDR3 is CASSVTGIYGNSPLHF. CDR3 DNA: TGTGCCAGCAGCGTTACAGGGATTTACGGCAATTCACCCCTCCACTTT. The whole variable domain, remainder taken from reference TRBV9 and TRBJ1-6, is DSGVTQTPKHLITATGQRVTLRCSPRSGDLSVYWYQQSLDQGLQFLIQYYNGEERAKGNILERFSAQQFPDLHSELNLSSLELGDSALYFCASSVTGIYGNSPLHFGNGTRLTVT.

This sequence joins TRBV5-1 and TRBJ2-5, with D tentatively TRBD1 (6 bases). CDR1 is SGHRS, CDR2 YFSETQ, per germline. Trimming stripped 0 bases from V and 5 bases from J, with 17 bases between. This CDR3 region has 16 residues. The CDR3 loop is CASSLATGSRVETQYF. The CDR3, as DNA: TGCGCCAGCAGCTTGGCGACAGGATCACGGGTGGAGACCCAGTACTTC.

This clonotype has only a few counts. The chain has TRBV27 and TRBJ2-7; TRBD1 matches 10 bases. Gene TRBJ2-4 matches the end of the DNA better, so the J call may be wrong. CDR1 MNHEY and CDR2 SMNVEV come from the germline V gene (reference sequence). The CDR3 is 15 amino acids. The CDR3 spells CASSSLTGGLGIQYF. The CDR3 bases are TGTGCCAGCAGTTCGCTGACAGGGGGCTTGGGCATTCAGTACTTC.

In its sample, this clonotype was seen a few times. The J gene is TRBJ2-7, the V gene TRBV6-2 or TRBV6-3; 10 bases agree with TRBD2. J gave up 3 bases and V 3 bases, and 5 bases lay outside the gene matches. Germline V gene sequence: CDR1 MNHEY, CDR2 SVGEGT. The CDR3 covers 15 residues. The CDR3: CASSYLAGENYEQYF. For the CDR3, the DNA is TGTGCCAGCAGTTATCTAGCGGGAGAAAACTACGAGCAGTACTTC.

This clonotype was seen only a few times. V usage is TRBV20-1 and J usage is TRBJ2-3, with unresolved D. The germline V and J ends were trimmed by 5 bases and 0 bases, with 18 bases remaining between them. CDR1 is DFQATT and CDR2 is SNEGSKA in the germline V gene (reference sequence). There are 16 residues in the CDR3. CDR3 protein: CSAAGLPQSSTDTQYF. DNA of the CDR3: TGCAGTGCTGCAGGCCTACCACAATCTAGCACAGATACGCAGTATTTT.

The CDR3 DNA reads as TGTGCCAGCAGCGTGACAGGTTGGGGCACAGATACGCAGTATTTT. Translating it yields CASSVTGWGTDTQYF. The chain employs TRBV9 and TRBJ2-3; tentatively, D is TRBD1 (6 bases). Germline V gene sequence: CDR1 SGDLS, CDR2 YYNGEE. The CDR3 spans 15 residues. V was pared by 2 bases and J by 1 base, with 11 bases between. The entire variable domain, with the rest obtained from reference TRBV9 and TRBJ2-3, is as follows: DSGVTQTPKHLITATGQRVTLRCSPRSGDLSVYWYQQSLDQGLQFLIQYYNGEERAKGNILERFSAQQFPDLHSELNLSSLELGDSALYFCASSVTGWGTDTQYFGPGTRLTVL.

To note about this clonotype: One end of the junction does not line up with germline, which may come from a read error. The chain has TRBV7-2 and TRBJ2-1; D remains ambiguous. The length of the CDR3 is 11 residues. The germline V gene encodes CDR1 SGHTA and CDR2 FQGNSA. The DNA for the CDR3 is TGTGCCAGCAGCTTACTCAATGTGCAGTTCTTC. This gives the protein CASSLLNVQFF.

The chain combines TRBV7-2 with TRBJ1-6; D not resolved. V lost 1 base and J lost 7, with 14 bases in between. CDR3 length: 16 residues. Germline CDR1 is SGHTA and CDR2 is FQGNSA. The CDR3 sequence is CASSLGARALNSPLHF. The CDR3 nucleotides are TGTGCCAGCAGCTTAGGAGCGCGGGCCCTGAATTCACCCCTCCACTTT.

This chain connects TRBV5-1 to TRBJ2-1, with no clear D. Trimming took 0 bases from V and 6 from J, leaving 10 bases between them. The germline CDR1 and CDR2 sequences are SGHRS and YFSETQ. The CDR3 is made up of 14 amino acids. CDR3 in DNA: TGCGCCAGCAGCTTGGCCCTCGCAGTCAATGAGCAGTTCTTC. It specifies CASSLALAVNEQFF.

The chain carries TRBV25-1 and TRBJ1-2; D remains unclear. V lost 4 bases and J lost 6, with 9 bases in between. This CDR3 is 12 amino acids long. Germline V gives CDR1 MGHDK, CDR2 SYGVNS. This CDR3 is CASSVWADGYTF. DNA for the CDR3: TGTGCCAGCAGTGTCTGGGCAGATGGCTACACCTTC.

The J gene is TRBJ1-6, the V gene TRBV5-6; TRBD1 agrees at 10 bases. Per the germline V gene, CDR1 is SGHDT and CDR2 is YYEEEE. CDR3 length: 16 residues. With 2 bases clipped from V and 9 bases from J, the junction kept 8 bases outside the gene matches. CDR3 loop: CASSFIAGTGVSPLHF. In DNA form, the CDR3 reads TGTGCCAGCAGCTTCATTGCCGGGACAGGGGTTTCACCCCTCCACTTT. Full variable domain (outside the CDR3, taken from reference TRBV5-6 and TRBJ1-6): DAGVTQSPTHLIKTRGQQVTLRCSPKSGHDTVSWYQQALGQGPQFIFQYYEEEERQRGNFPDRFSGHQFPNYSSELNVNALLLGDSALYLCASSFIAGTGVSPLHFGNGTRLTVT.

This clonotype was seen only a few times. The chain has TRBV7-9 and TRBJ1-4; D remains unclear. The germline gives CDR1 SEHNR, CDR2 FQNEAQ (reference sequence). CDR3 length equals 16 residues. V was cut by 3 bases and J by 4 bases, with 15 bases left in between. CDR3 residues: CASSFIGQSINEKLFF. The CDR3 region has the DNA TGTGCCAGCAGCTTCATAGGCCAGTCCATTAATGAAAAACTGTTTTTT.

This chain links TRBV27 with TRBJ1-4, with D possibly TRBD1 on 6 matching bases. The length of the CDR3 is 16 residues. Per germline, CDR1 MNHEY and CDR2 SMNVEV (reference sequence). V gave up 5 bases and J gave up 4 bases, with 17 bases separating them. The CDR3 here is CASSPPGAGINEKLFF. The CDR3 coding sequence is TGTGCCAGCAGTCCCCCGGGGGCGGGGATTAATGAAAAACTGTTTTTT.

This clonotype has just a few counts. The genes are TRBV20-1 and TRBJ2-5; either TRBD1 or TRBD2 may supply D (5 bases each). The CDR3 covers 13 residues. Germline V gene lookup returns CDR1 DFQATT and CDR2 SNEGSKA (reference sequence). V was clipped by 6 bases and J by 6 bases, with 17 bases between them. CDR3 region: CSAPGTPRQTQYF. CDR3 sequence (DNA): TGCAGTGCACCGGGGACCCCGAGGCAGACCCAGTACTTC.

The CDR3 sequence is CSVESKTGTGVPYEQYF. The CDR3 region has the DNA TGCAGCGTTGAGAGTAAAACCGGGACAGGGGTCCCCTACGAGCAGTACTTC. The chain carries TRBV29-1 and TRBJ2-7; 10 bases map to TRBD1. The J segment lost 2 bases and the V segment lost 3 bases, leaving 13 bases of the junction unmatched. The CDR3 is made up of 17 amino acids. Germline CDR1 reads SQVTM; CDR2 reads ANQGSEA.